This entry concerns a single T cell receptor beta chain. The sample originates from a study of OX40 agonist ivuxolimab in advanced cancers. Produced via immunoSEQ multiplex PCR; TCRdb's table is partial and in-frame only. The repertoire includes tens of thousands of clones, approximately 90% of them detected once, and around a sixth sits in the top ten. The source material was CD4+ or CD8+ T cells sorted from blood, sampled in a trial of the OX40 agonist ivuxolimab. This sequence was found in an adult with an advanced solid tumor such as melanoma, head and neck, liver or kidney cancer.

The CDR3 region is CASSPLSNTGELFF. The CDR3, as DNA: TGCGCCAGCAGCCCCCTATCGAACACCGGGGAGCTGTTTTTT. V is TRBV4-1 and J is TRBJ2-2; no reliable D call. V lost 4 bases and J 0 bases, leaving 6 bases between the germline ends. This CDR3 has 14 residues. In germline, CDR1 is MGHRA, CDR2 YSYEKL.